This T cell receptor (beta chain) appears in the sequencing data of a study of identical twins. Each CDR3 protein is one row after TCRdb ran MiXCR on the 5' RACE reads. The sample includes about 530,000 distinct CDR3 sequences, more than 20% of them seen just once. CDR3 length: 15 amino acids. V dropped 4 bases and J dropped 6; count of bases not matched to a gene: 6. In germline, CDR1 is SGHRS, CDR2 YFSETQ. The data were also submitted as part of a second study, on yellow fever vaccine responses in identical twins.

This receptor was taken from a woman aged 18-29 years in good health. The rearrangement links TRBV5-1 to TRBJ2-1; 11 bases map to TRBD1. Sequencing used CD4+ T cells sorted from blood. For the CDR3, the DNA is TGCGCCAGCAGCCCCACCGGGACAGGGGGCAATGAGCAGTTCTTC. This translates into CASSPTGTGGNEQFF.